What follows are 32 T cell receptor beta chains derived from one specimen sequenced in a study of T cell responses to AZD1222 COVID-19 vaccine (dated by TCRdb to the early 2020s). Library preparation employed the immunoSEQ multiplex PCR assay. TCRdb took this table from immuneACCESS and kept in-frame rearrangements with V and J called. Such tables lack part of the clones; where checked against another copy, unresolved V genes explain under half of the gap, and the rest is unexplained. In all, the sample holds some 100,000 clones, and roughly nine tenths of those were seen once. Together, the top ten hold roughly 6.9% of the sample. The time point label of this sample denotes: baseline before first vaccination. This specimen consisted of peripheral blood, obtained on day 0 of AZD1222 vaccination. These receptors originate from an adult in good health.

The chain links TRBV9 to TRBJ2-1; 12 bases line up with TRBD2. From germline, CDR1 is SGDLS and CDR2 YYNGEE. This CDR3 has 15 residues. After removal of 0 bases from V and 7 bases from J, the junction contained 2 bases not matched to a gene. CDR3 DNA sequence: TGTGCCAGCAGCGTAGGGGGGACTAGCGGGAATGAGCAGTTCTTC. Residues: CASSVGGTSGNEQFF.

This sequence joins TRBV2 and TRBJ2-3, with D perhaps matching TRBD2 (5 bases). This CDR3 spans 12 amino acids. Germline V gene data show CDR1 as SNHLY and CDR2 as FYNNEI. V was trimmed by 2 bases and J by 7 bases, leaving 7 bases between them. CDR3: CASSERGNTQYF. DNA for the CDR3: TGTGCCAGCAGTGAACGAGGGAATACGCAGTATTTT.

The CDR3 loop is CASRGSNQWAGYTF. The DNA for the CDR3 is TGTGCCAGCAGGGGATCTAATCAGTGGGCTGGCTACACCTTC. The J gene is TRBJ1-2, the V gene TRBV7-9; no firm D call. Trimming pared 6 bases from V and 7 bases from J, leaving 18 bases between. This CDR3 spans 14 amino acids. Germline-derived CDR1 and CDR2 are SEHNR and FQNEAQ (reference sequence).

The V and J genes are TRBV12-3 or TRBV12-4 and TRBJ1-2, with D perhaps TRBD1 (5 bases). V was clipped by 1 base and J by 2 bases, with 5 bases between them. The CDR3 runs 13 residues. As DNA, the CDR3 is TGTGCCAGCAGTTTAGGACAGAACTATGGCTACACCTTC. As protein: CASSLGQNYGYTF.

This chain links TRBV30 with TRBJ1-2; D remains ambiguous. Germline CDR1 and CDR2: GTSNPN and SVGIG (reference sequence). The CDR3 runs to 11 residues. V shed 5 bases and J shed 7 bases, with 11 bases lying between them. DNA for the CDR3: TGTGCCTGGGGGGTAGGCGGTGGCTACACCTTC. This gives the protein CAWGVGGGYTF.

The chain has TRBV7-2 and TRBJ1-5; D is unresolved. V lost 5 bases and J lost 6, with 11 bases in between. CDR3 length equals 13 residues. CDR1 SGHTA and CDR2 FQGNSA come from the germline V gene. CDR3 region: CASSTLAGQPQHF. The CDR3 DNA follows: TGTGCCAGCAGCACTCTAGCTGGTCAGCCCCAGCATTTT.

The chain links TRBV5-6 to TRBJ1-2; 7 bases line up with TRBD1. The CDR3 is made up of 12 amino acids. Germline V CDR1 and CDR2: SGHDT, YYEEEE. The V gene end was trimmed by 4 bases and the J gene end by 7 bases; junction bases not matched to a gene: 4. CDR3 sequence reads: CASSLGTAGYTF. The CDR3, as DNA: TGTGCCAGCAGCCTAGGGACAGCTGGCTACACCTTC.

The chain combines TRBV4-2 with TRBJ1-2; no reliable D call. CDR3 length: 15 residues. Looked up from germline, CDR1 is LGHNA and CDR2 is YNFKEQ. Trimming took 1 base from V and 4 from J, leaving 13 bases between them. The CDR3 nucleotides read TGTGCCAGCAGCCAAGGTCTCGCAGGTACCTATGGCTACACCTTC. This gives the protein CASSQGLAGTYGYTF.

The chain links TRBV9 to TRBJ2-5; TRBD2 matches at 9 bases. V shed 2 bases and J 4 bases; nucleotides not matched to a gene: 9. In germline, CDR1 is SGDLS, CDR2 YYNGEE. There are 16 residues in the CDR3. The CDR3 protein is CASSVTLRGGLETQYF. CDR3 DNA: TGTGCCAGCAGCGTGACTTTGCGGGGGGGGTTAGAGACCCAGTACTTC.

The J gene is TRBJ1-3, the V gene TRBV5-1; D unresolved. V was cut by 3 bases and J by 0 bases, with 13 bases left in between. The CDR3 length is 16 residues. Germline lookup yields CDR1 SGHRS and CDR2 YFSETQ. The CDR3 DNA follows: TGCGCCAGCAGCTCCTCCGGCCGATCCTCTGGAAACACCATATATTTT. This encodes CASSSSGRSSGNTIYF.

The rearrangement joins TRBV5-1 to TRBJ1-2, with D unclear. Germline V lookup: CDR1 SGHRS, CDR2 YFSETQ. V was trimmed by 0 bases and J by 6 bases, leaving 9 bases between them. CDR3 length: 13 residues. CDR3 sequence (DNA): TGCGCCAGCAGCTTGGAAGGGTATAATGGCTACACCTTC. This sequence encodes CASSLEGYNGYTF.

The V call is TRBV6-5, the J call TRBJ2-7; no clear D gene. V lost 2 bases to trimming and J lost 2 bases, with 13 bases between them. This CDR3 region has 15 residues. CDR1 and CDR2 from the germline V gene are MNHEY and SVGAGI. In nucleotides, the CDR3 is TGTGCCAGCAGTTACGAAAGGCAGCCTACCTACGAGCAGTACTTC. Amino acids: CASSYERQPTYEQYF.

The V and J genes are TRBV18 and TRBJ1-2; D is perhaps TRBD1 (6 bases). The CDR3 runs to 15 residues. Germline-derived CDR1 and CDR2 are KGHSH and LQKENI. V dropped 6 bases and J dropped 3 bases, with 17 bases sitting between them. CDR3 bases: TGTGCCAGCTCGCTAGTCGGGGGGCTTGACTATGGCTACACCTTC. Amino acid sequence: CASSLVGGLDYGYTF.

The chain carries TRBV19 and TRBJ2-5; 13 bases are shared with TRBD2. Germline values: CDR1 LNHDA, CDR2 SQIVND (reference sequence). Unmatched junction bases numbered 5, after V lost 5 bases and J lost 2 bases. The CDR3 spans 16 residues. The CDR3 spells CASSLGLAGAQETQYF. The CDR3 DNA sequence: TGTGCCAGTAGTTTAGGACTAGCGGGGGCTCAAGAGACCCAGTACTTC.

The V and J genes are TRBV6-5 and TRBJ1-2; 7 bases map to TRBD1. In germline, CDR1 is MNHEY, CDR2 SVGAGI. This CDR3 is 15 amino acids long. V shed 2 bases, J shed 3 bases, and the junction held 6 bases outside the gene matches. CDR3 nucleotide sequence: TGTGCCAGCAGTTACGGGACAGCCCCCTACTATGGCTACACCTTC. Translating gives CASSYGTAPYYGYTF.

The rearrangement links TRBV6-5 to TRBJ2-7, with a possible D match to TRBD2 (5 bases). The CDR3 is made up of 14 amino acids. Trimming removed 6 bases from V and 0 bases from J, with 12 bases in between. The V gene's germline CDR1 is MNHEY and CDR2 SVGAGI. The CDR3 region is CASRDGGDSYEQYF. The CDR3 DNA reads as TGTGCCAGCAGGGACGGAGGAGACTCCTACGAGCAGTACTTC.

This clone was found once. The chain joins TRBV11-2 to TRBJ2-3; 12 nucleotides align to TRBD2. The CDR3 extends over 16 amino acids. Looked up from germline, CDR1 is SGHAT and CDR2 is FQNNGV. Trimming cost V 5 bases and J 5 bases; bases outside gene matches: 8. As DNA, the CDR3 is TGTGCCAGCAGCCGCTCTTCTAGCGGGAGGGGAGATACGCAGTATTTT. It encodes CASSRSSSGRGDTQYF.

This chain uses TRBV25-1 with TRBJ1-5; the D gene is possibly TRBD1 (6 bases). Germline V CDR1 and CDR2: MGHDK, SYGVNS. The V gene lost 5 bases and the J gene lost 5 bases, with 13 bases spanning the gap. CDR3 length: 14 residues. The CDR3, as DNA: TGTGCCAGCAGTTCTCAAGAGGGGGATCAGCCCCAGCATTTT. Translated: CASSSQEGDQPQHF. The full variable domain, completed using reference TRBV25-1 and TRBJ1-5, is EADIYQTPRYLVIGTGKKITLECSQTMGHDKMYWYQQDPGMELHLIHYSYGVNSTEKGDLSSESTVSRIRTEHFPLTLESARPSHTSQYLCASSSQEGDQPQHFGDGTRLSIL.

The V gene is TRBV6-4, the J gene TRBJ1-4, with 9 positions matching TRBD1. The trim removed 3 bases at V and 5 bases at J, leaving 4 bases unmatched. The germline V gene encodes CDR1 MRHNA and CDR2 SNTAGT. The CDR3 has 15 amino acids. The CDR3 DNA reads TGTGCCAGCAGTGAAACCGGGACAGGGAATGAAAAACTGTTTTTT. It specifies CASSETGTGNEKLFF.

The chain couples TRBV7-9 to TRBJ2-1, with 7 bases aligning to TRBD1. The CDR3 covers 15 residues. Germline assignment: CDR1 SEHNR and CDR2 FQNEAQ (reference sequence). Trimming cost V 2 bases and J 2 bases; bases outside gene matches: 3. CDR3: CASSLRGTAYNEQFF. The DNA for the CDR3 is TGTGCCAGCAGCTTACGAGGGACAGCCTACAATGAGCAGTTCTTC.

In this sample, this clone turned up a few times. The chain combines TRBV4-2 with TRBJ1-6; 9 bases are a match to TRBD1. Per the germline V gene, CDR1 is LGHNA and CDR2 is YNFKEQ. The V gene end was trimmed by 5 bases and the J gene end by 9 bases; junction bases not matched to a gene: 5. The CDR3 loop spans 14 amino acids. For the CDR3, the DNA is TGTGCCAGCAGCGAACAGGGGGCTGGTTCACCCCTCCACTTT. Encoded protein: CASSEQGAGSPLHF.

The CDR3 loop is CASSLQVPSSGNTIYF. The CDR3 DNA follows: TGTGCCAGCAGCCTTCAGGTGCCCAGCTCTGGAAACACCATATATTTT. V gene TRBV14 combines with J gene TRBJ1-3; no clear D gene. The V gene's germline CDR1 is SGHDN and CDR2 FVKESK. Between the trimmed V and J ends, which lost 4 bases and 0 bases, there was a span of 13 bases. The CDR3 is 16 residues long.

The V call is TRBV11-2, the J call TRBJ1-4; no clear D. V was clipped by 2 bases and J by 3 bases, with 16 bases between them. Germline loops: CDR1 SGHAT, CDR2 FQNNGV. The CDR3 length is 17 residues. CDR3 sequence (DNA): TGTGCCAGCAGCTTAAGGAGGCAGCAACTGCCTAATGAAAAACTGTTTTTT. Amino acids: CASSLRRQQLPNEKLFF.

The chain carries TRBV28 and TRBJ1-2, with TRBD1 as a possible D gene (5 bases). V lost 6 bases and J 4 bases, leaving 12 bases between the germline ends. CDR3 length: 13 residues. Looked up from germline, CDR1 is MDHEN and CDR2 is SYDVKM. The CDR3 reads CASRGVLGYGYTF. CDR3 sequence (DNA): TGTGCCAGCAGAGGGGTGCTTGGCTATGGCTACACCTTC.

The chain couples TRBV7-8 to TRBJ1-5; 7 bases are a match to TRBD1. CDR3 size: 13 residues. CDR1 is SGHVS, CDR2 FQNEAQ, per germline. V lost 6 bases, J lost 4 bases, and 3 bases stayed unmatched. The CDR3 bases are TGTGCCAGCAGACAGGGGACAAATCAGCCCCAGCATTTT. Protein product: CASRQGTNQPQHF.

The chain recombines TRBV2 with TRBJ2-5; TRBD2 might be the D (5 bases). This CDR3 is built from 12 residues. Trimming removed 10 bases from V and 3 bases from J, with 12 bases in between. Germline V gives CDR1 SNHLY, CDR2 FYNNEI. The CDR3 reads CATGKNEETQYF. The CDR3 bases are TGTGCCACGGGGAAAAATGAAGAGACCCAGTACTTC.

The V call is TRBV4-2, the J call TRBJ2-1; 7 bases are shared with TRBD1. The germline gives CDR1 LGHNA, CDR2 YNFKEQ. V was pared by 4 bases and J by 0 bases, with 6 bases of the junction left unmatched. This CDR3 has 16 residues. The CDR3 region has the DNA TGTGCCAGCAGCCCTGTGACAGGGAGCTCCTACAATGAGCAGTTCTTC. It specifies CASSPVTGSSYNEQFF.

The chain combines TRBV29-1 with TRBJ2-5; D is perhaps TRBD2 (6 bases). The CDR3 consists of 15 residues. Germline lookup yields CDR1 SQVTM and CDR2 ANQGSEA. Trimming took off 5 bases at V and 6 bases at J, with 22 bases between the two ends. The CDR3 loop reads CSVLGGRTTTQTQYF. In DNA form, the CDR3 reads TGCAGCGTTCTGGGGGGTCGGACTACCACCCAGACCCAGTACTTC.

The chain uses TRBV5-1 and TRBJ2-1; D unresolved. Trimming removed 5 bases at V and 5 bases at J, with 5 bases between. The CDR3 extends over 11 amino acids. CDR1 is SGHRS, CDR2 YFSETQ, per germline. CDR3: CASSFNNEQFF. CDR3 DNA sequence: TGCGCCAGCAGTTTCAACAATGAGCAGTTCTTC.

This chain uses TRBV19 with TRBJ2-7; tentatively, D is TRBD2 (5 bases). The V end was cut by 1 base, the J end by 3 bases, with 13 bases between. Germline lookup yields CDR1 LNHDA and CDR2 SQIVND (reference sequence). There are 15 residues in the CDR3. The CDR3 DNA follows: TGTGCCAGTAGTATAGGGACTTCGACCTACTACGAGCAGTACTTC. It encodes CASSIGTSTYYEQYF.

The chain has TRBV6-5 and TRBJ1-1, with TRBD1 as a possible D gene (5 bases). V lost 4 bases and J lost 6, with 12 bases in between. The germline V gene encodes CDR1 MNHEY and CDR2 SVGAGI. This CDR3 contains 13 residues. The CDR3 sequence is CASSLVIGAEAFF. The CDR3 DNA follows: TGTGCCAGCAGTTTGGTGATAGGGGCTGAAGCTTTCTTT.

The rearrangement uses TRBV6-2 or TRBV6-3 and TRBJ1-5, with D possibly TRBD1 on 6 matching bases. The CDR3 has 15 residues. The germline CDR1 and CDR2 sequences are MNHEY and SVGEGT. The germline V and J ends were trimmed by 2 bases and 6 bases, with 14 bases remaining between them. The CDR3 region is CASSYGGGTVQPQHF. CDR3 DNA sequence: TGTGCCAGCAGTTACGGGGGGGGCACGGTTCAGCCCCAGCATTTT.